One sample yielded the 10 T cell receptor beta chains listed below, sequenced in a study of STAT5B mutations in CD4+ large granular lymphocyte leukemia. The assay was immunoSEQ multiplex PCR, and TCRdb's table has in-frame clones only and misses some. Of about 30,000 clones listed, approximately 71% were seen once; the top ten hold roughly 0.48%. Sequenced material: CD4+ T cells from blood buffy coats. All receptors come from a human donor in good health.

The rearrangement links TRBV7-3 to TRBJ2-5; TRBD1 matches at 9 bases. Unmatched junction bases numbered 1, after V lost 8 bases and J lost 0 bases. Looked up from germline, CDR1 is SGHTA and CDR2 is FQGTGA. This CDR3 is built from 13 residues. The CDR3 DNA reads TGTGCCAGCGGACAGGGGAACCAAGAGACCCAGTACTTC. This encodes CASGQGNQETQYF.

This chain links TRBV19 with TRBJ1-4, with D hard to call. Trimming pared 8 bases from V and 0 bases from J, leaving 10 bases between. The CDR3 extends over 14 amino acids. Germline CDR1 LNHDA, CDR2 SQIVND (reference sequence). CDR3 loop: CASSYRSTNEKLFF. Here the CDR3 DNA reads TGTGCCAGTTCGTACCGGTCAACTAATGAAAAACTGTTTTTT. The full variable domain, with the rest looked up from reference TRBV19 and TRBJ1-4, is DGGITQSPKYLFRKEGQNVTLSCEQNLNHDAMYWYRQDPGQGLRLIYYSQIVNDFQKGDIAEGYSVSREKKESFPLTVTSAQKNPTAFYLCASSYRSTNEKLFFGSGTQLSVL.

A few counts support this clone. The chain recombines TRBV2 with TRBJ2-4, with TRBD2 as a possible D gene (5 bases). This CDR3 contains 14 residues. Trimming removed 6 bases at V and 0 bases at J, with 9 bases between. CDR1 and CDR2 from the germline V gene are SNHLY and FYNNEI. CDR3 DNA sequence: TGTGCCAGCAGGGGAGAGTTAGCCAAAAACATTCAGTACTTC. Translated, it gives CASRGELAKNIQYF.

This clone was detected only a few times. The gene calls are TRBV9 and TRBJ1-1, with unresolved D. The length of the CDR3 is 13 residues. Germline V gives CDR1 SGDLS, CDR2 YYNGEE. Trimming pared 3 bases from V and 8 bases from J, leaving 14 bases between. The CDR3, as DNA: TGTGCCAGCAGCGCATTTCCTCAGGTAGAAGCTTTCTTT. Translation gives CASSAFPQVEAFF.

The chain combines TRBV7-9 with TRBJ1-5, with D possibly being TRBD1 (6 bases). The V and J ends lost 0 bases and 3 bases respectively, with 12 bases between them. The CDR3 sequence is 16 residues long. Germline assignment: CDR1 SEHNR and CDR2 FQNEAQ (reference sequence). Here the CDR3 reads CASSLAGWGPNQPQHF. The CDR3 DNA follows: TGTGCCAGCAGCTTAGCAGGGTGGGGGCCCAATCAGCCCCAGCATTTT.

The sample holds a few counts of this clone. One end of the junction varies from germline; a read error may be responsible. The chain recombines TRBV28 with TRBJ1-1; 9 positions match TRBD1. The CDR3 runs 9 residues. CDR1 is MDHEN and CDR2 is SYDVKM in the germline V gene. The CDR3 region is CASSLGQGF. DNA for the CDR3: TGTGCCAGCAGTTTGGGACAGGGTTTT.

This rearrangement joins TRBV7-6 to TRBJ1-1, with D unclear. Per germline, CDR1 SGHVS and CDR2 FNYEAQ. Trimming took 1 base from V and 1 from J, leaving 25 bases between them. There are 20 residues in the CDR3. The CDR3 region is CASSLVDTRATYARNTEAFF. In nucleotides, the CDR3 is TGTGCCAGCAGCTTAGTAGACACGCGGGCCACATATGCTAGGAACACTGAAGCTTTCTTT. Drawing the rest from reference TRBV7-6 and TRBJ1-1, the complete variable domain is GAGVSQSPRYKVTKRGQDVALRCDPISGHVSLYWYRQALGQGPEFLTYFNYEAQQDKSGLPNDRFSAERPEGSISTLTIQRTEQRDSAMYRCASSLVDTRATYARNTEAFFGQGTRLTVV.

The chain joins TRBV28 to TRBJ1-5, with D hard to call. V lost 5 bases, J lost 6 bases, and 8 bases lay in between. Germline V gene lookup returns CDR1 MDHEN and CDR2 SYDVKM. This CDR3 comprises 12 residues. Here the CDR3 reads CASSRFSQPQHF. The CDR3 bases are TGTGCCAGCAGTCGGTTCAGTCAGCCCCAGCATTTT.

The J gene is TRBJ2-1, the V gene TRBV5-4, with TRBD2 matching 7 bases. The germline CDR1 and CDR2 sequences are SGHNT and YYREEE (reference sequence). V was clipped by 4 bases and J by 5 bases; unmatched bases: 9. The CDR3 has 15 amino acids. DNA for the CDR3: TGTGCCAGCAGCCGAACGGCGGGAGTAAACAATGAGCAGTTCTTC. As protein: CASSRTAGVNNEQFF.

This clone showed up just once. J is TRBJ1-3 and V is TRBV10-1, with D maybe TRBD1 (5 bases). Per the germline V gene, CDR1 is WNHNN and CDR2 is SYGVQD (reference sequence). The CDR3 is 18 amino acids. Trimming stripped 2 bases from V and 0 bases from J, with 17 bases between. The CDR3 DNA follows: TGCGCCAGCAGTGAGAATTATTTCGGGGGTAACTCTGGAAACACCATATATTTT. Residues: CASSENYFGGNSGNTIYF.